This T cell receptor beta chain is from a study of CD4 T cells in relation to SARS-CoV-2 and coronaviruses. Study-wide context: PBMCs were cultured with antigen for roughly 10 days before TCR beta sequencing. Convalescent donors were aged about 20 to 75, with median about 40 years.

Naive and memory CD4+ T cells were separated from cryopreserved PBMCs. Naive or memory CD4+ cells were cultured 1:1 with T cell-depleted PBMCs plus CEF. TCRdb's copy holds only in-frame clones and misses some; the assay was immunoSEQ multiplex PCR. The profile shows tens of thousands of clones, about 87% of them singletons. About this clone itself: Its antigen is not known.

This clonotype was sampled from an adult with COVID-19. Sequencing was done on a sample of naive CD4+ T cells from PBMCs, cultured in vitro. Sample subset: naive CD4+ T cells isolated by negative enrichment.

The CDR3 bases are TGTGCCAGCAGTGGAAGGGACAGGGAACAAGAGACCCAGTACTTC. It translates to CASSGRDREQETQYF. V and J are TRBV25-1 and TRBJ2-5, with 9 bases identical to TRBD1. The CDR3 runs 15 residues. Germline CDR1 and CDR2: MGHDK and SYGVNS. The V segment lost 4 bases and the J segment 2 bases; nucleotides outside the gene matches: 5.